The 30 T cell receptor beta chains given below trace back to one sample, sequenced in a study of blood T cell repertoires in COVID-19 (dated by TCRdb to about 2020). Library preparation used the immunoSEQ multiplex PCR assay. The source is immuneACCESS, and TCRdb retained only in-frame sequences with V and J called. Part of the clones is not carried over; for the studies checked, unresolved V genes explain less than half of this, and the remainder is unexplained. The sample contains hundreds of thousands of clones, about nine tenths of them found a single time. The top ten hold about 3% of the sample. The material sequenced was PBMCs or T cells enriched from blood (not recorded which). All receptors derive from a woman between 45 and 60 years old who had recovered from COVID-19.

The rearrangement links TRBV28 to TRBJ1-1; TRBD1 matches at 7 bases. With V trimmed by 5 bases and J by 2 bases, 8 bases remained unmatched. CDR1 and CDR2 from the germline V gene are MDHEN and SYDVKM. The CDR3 has 15 residues. As DNA, the CDR3 is TGTGCCAGCAGTCTCCCGGGACAGTCCAACACTGAAGCTTTCTTT. Residues: CASSLPGQSNTEAFF. Complete variable domain (other parts from reference TRBV28 and TRBJ1-1): DVKVTQSSRYLVKRTGEKVFLECVQDMDHENMFWYRQDPGLGLRLIYFSYDVKMKEKGDIPEGYSVSREKKERFSLILESASTNQTSMYLCASSLPGQSNTEAFFGQGTRLTVV.

This clone was seen a few times. The chain uses TRBV30 and TRBJ2-5, with 13 positions matching TRBD2. Germline CDR1 and CDR2: GTSNPN and SVGIG (reference sequence). V shed 0 bases, J shed 0 bases, and the junction held 4 bases outside the gene matches. The CDR3 runs 17 residues. CDR3 protein: CAWSVWGLAGHQETQYF. Here the CDR3 DNA reads TGTGCCTGGAGTGTATGGGGACTAGCGGGACACCAAGAGACCCAGTACTTC.

The CDR3 region has the DNA TGTGCCAGCACCTTCTCGGCGGGAAGCAATCAGCCCCAGCATTTT. This sequence encodes CASTFSAGSNQPQHF. This rearrangement joins TRBV28 to TRBJ1-5; D unclear. With 7 bases removed from V and 1 base from J, the gap between germline ends came to 14 bases. CDR1 is MDHEN, CDR2 SYDVKM, per germline. The CDR3 extends over 15 amino acids.

The chain combines TRBV5-4 with TRBJ2-2, with 8 positions matching TRBD2. V was clipped by 4 bases and J by 10 bases; unmatched bases: 15. The germline V gene encodes CDR1 SGHNT and CDR2 YYREEE (reference sequence). The CDR3 is 16 amino acids. The CDR3: CASSLQGTLGGAELFF. CDR3 DNA sequence: TGTGCCAGCAGCCTCCAGGGCACCCTCGGGGGGGCGGAGCTGTTTTTT. The full variable domain, completed using reference TRBV5-4 and TRBJ2-2, is ETGVTQSPTHLIKTRGQQVTLRCSSQSGHNTVSWYQQALGQGPQFIFQYYREEENGRGNFPPRFSGLQFPNYSSELNVNALELDDSALYLCASSLQGTLGGAELFFGEGSRLTVL.

A single count supports this clone. This sequence joins TRBV28 and TRBJ2-5, with 13 positions matching TRBD2. V was pared by 5 bases and J by 4 bases, with 4 bases of the junction left unmatched. CDR1 and CDR2 from the germline V gene are MDHEN and SYDVKM. CDR3 length equals 15 residues. The CDR3 loop is CASSRTSGSSETQYF. CDR3 nucleotide sequence: TGTGCCAGCAGTCGGACTAGCGGGAGTTCAGAGACCCAGTACTTC. Using reference TRBV28 and TRBJ2-5 for the parts outside the CDR3, the full variable domain is DVKVTQSSRYLVKRTGEKVFLECVQDMDHENMFWYRQDPGLGLRLIYFSYDVKMKEKGDIPEGYSVSREKKERFSLILESASTNQTSMYLCASSRTSGSSETQYFGPGTRLLVL.

The gene calls are TRBV12-3 or TRBV12-4 and TRBJ1-5; 7 bases line up with TRBD1. The CDR3 loop spans 13 amino acids. Unmatched junction bases numbered 3, after V lost 6 bases and J lost 4 bases. The CDR3 bases are TGTGCCAGCAGACGGGACAGTAATCAGCCCCAGCATTTT. It translates to CASRRDSNQPQHF.

The rearrangement uses TRBV14 and TRBJ2-3; D is uncertain. CDR1 and CDR2 (germline): SGHDN, FVKESK. Trimming took 4 bases from V and 0 from J, leaving 5 bases between them. The CDR3 extends over 13 amino acids. The CDR3 reads CASSRASTDTQYF. CDR3 nucleotides: TGTGCCAGCAGCCGAGCTAGCACAGATACGCAGTATTTT. The variable domain in full, with the rest retrieved from reference TRBV14 and TRBJ2-3, is EAGVTQFPSHSVIEKGQTVTLRCDPISGHDNLYWYRRVMGKEIKFLLHFVKESKQDESGMPNNRFLAERTGGTYSTLKVQPAELEDSGVYFCASSRASTDTQYFGPGTRLTVL.

This rearrangement joins TRBV30 to TRBJ2-1; no definite D call. Trimming shortened V by 4 bases and J by 8 bases, and 12 bases separated the two germline ends. Germline CDR1 reads GTSNPN; CDR2 reads SVGIG (reference sequence). The CDR3 spans 12 residues. CDR3 loop: CAWTASLDEQFF. The CDR3 region has the DNA TGTGCCTGGACGGCTAGTTTAGATGAGCAGTTCTTC.

V is TRBV29-1 and J is TRBJ2-1; no reliable D call. This CDR3 is 10 amino acids long. The V and J ends lost 5 bases and 12 bases respectively, with 11 bases between them. The germline V gene has CDR1 SQVTM and CDR2 ANQGSEA. The CDR3: CSVFGLRQFF. The CDR3 DNA reads TGCAGCGTTTTCGGTCTCCGGCAGTTCTTC.

The rearrangement links TRBV6-5 to TRBJ1-2, with 7 nucleotides matching TRBD1. Germline CDR1 reads MNHEY; CDR2 reads SVGAGI. The J segment lost 0 bases and the V segment lost 2 bases, leaving 3 bases of the junction unmatched. This CDR3 has 15 amino acids. The DNA for the CDR3 is TGTGCCAGCAGTTACAAAGGGACAGCTAACTATGGCTACACCTTC. This sequence encodes CASSYKGTANYGYTF.

The rearrangement joins TRBV14 to TRBJ2-5, with D possibly TRBD2 on 5 matching bases. CDR1 is SGHDN and CDR2 is FVKESK in the germline V gene. This CDR3 is built from 15 residues. V lost 4 bases, J lost 4 bases, and 16 bases lay in between. CDR3 bases: TGTGCCAGCAGCCCTGACGGGGTGAAGAGAGAGACCCAGTACTTC. Translating it yields CASSPDGVKRETQYF.

The V call is TRBV11-1, the J call TRBJ2-2, with TRBD1 identical over 9 bases. The CDR3 is 16 residues long. Germline CDR1 SGHAT, CDR2 FQDESV (reference sequence). With V trimmed by 5 bases and J by 4 bases, 8 bases remained unmatched. The CDR3 region is CASSTGTGKSTGELFF. CDR3 sequence (DNA): TGTGCCAGCAGCACCGGGACAGGGAAATCCACCGGGGAGCTGTTTTTT.

J is TRBJ2-7 and V is TRBV6-5; possible D gene TRBD1, 6 bases. The CDR3 is 13 residues long. Germline CDR1 reads MNHEY; CDR2 reads SVGAGI. V lost 5 bases and J 7 bases, leaving 15 bases between the germline ends. The CDR3 bases are TGTGCCAGCAGTACGGACAGAAGGATGGAGCAGTACTTC. This encodes CASSTDRRMEQYF.

The V gene is TRBV20-1, the J gene TRBJ1-3; D is uncertain. The CDR3 sequence is 10 residues long. CDR1 and CDR2 from the germline V gene are DFQATT and SNEGSKA (reference sequence). Trimming shortened V by 7 bases and J by 8 bases, and 9 bases separated the two germline ends. In DNA form, the CDR3 reads TGCAGTGTGGCCCGGGACACCATATATTTT. Its protein is CSVARDTIYF.

The chain has TRBV7-3 and TRBJ2-3, with 7 bases fitting TRBD2. The CDR3 extends over 15 amino acids. J was trimmed by 2 bases and V by 5 bases; bases with no gene match: 7. The germline V gene has CDR1 SGHTA and CDR2 FQGTGA. The CDR3 here is CASSPGLGNTDTQYF. The CDR3 DNA is TGTGCCAGCAGCCCCGGACTAGGAAACACAGATACGCAGTATTTT.

The CDR3 sequence: CASSFSTDTQYF. Written as DNA, the CDR3 is TGTGCCAGCAGCTTCTCCACAGATACGCAGTATTTT. The chain joins TRBV7-9 to TRBJ2-3; D gene uncertain. V was cut by 3 bases and J by 2 bases, with 3 bases left in between. Germline CDR1 is SEHNR and CDR2 is FQNEAQ (reference sequence). The CDR3 is made up of 12 amino acids.

The chain carries TRBV19 and TRBJ1-1; D is perhaps TRBD1 (6 bases). This CDR3 comprises 15 residues. From germline, CDR1 is LNHDA and CDR2 SQIVND (reference sequence). Trimming pared 4 bases from V and 0 bases from J, leaving 12 bases between. CDR3 sequence: CASSTGELMNTEAFF. The CDR3 DNA reads as TGTGCCAGTAGTACAGGGGAACTAATGAACACTGAAGCTTTCTTT.

This chain uses TRBV9 with TRBJ2-1, with TRBD2 matching 9 bases. The junction had 4 bases not matched to a gene; V was cut back by 0 bases and J by 6 bases. This CDR3 has 15 residues. Germline V gene sequence: CDR1 SGDLS, CDR2 YYNGEE. CDR3 coding DNA: TGTGCCAGCAGCGTAGTACTAGCGGGTTTCAATGAGCAGTTCTTC. Its translation: CASSVVLAGFNEQFF.

V is TRBV5-4 and J is TRBJ1-5; D possibly corresponds to TRBD1 (5 bases). The CDR3 has 15 residues. The germline V gene has CDR1 SGHNT and CDR2 YYREEE (reference sequence). V was pared by 0 bases and J by 3 bases, with 10 bases between. CDR3 coding DNA: TGTGCCAGCAGCTTGGGTGGACACCCCAATCAGCCCCAGCATTTT. As protein: CASSLGGHPNQPQHF.

The V gene is TRBV24-1, the J gene TRBJ2-7; the match to TRBD1 covers 7 bases. CDR3 length: 16 residues. Losses at the gene ends were 7 bases for V and 3 bases for J; bases not matched to a gene: 14. Germline V lookup: CDR1 KGHDR, CDR2 SFDVKD. The CDR3 spells CATSAGGQATIYEQYF. CDR3 nucleotide sequence: TGTGCCACCAGCGCCGGTGGACAGGCGACAATCTACGAGCAGTACTTC.

The chain has TRBV9 and TRBJ1-3; D is uncertain. Between the trimmed V and J ends, which lost 4 bases and 0 bases, there was a span of 11 bases. CDR1 and CDR2 from the germline V gene are SGDLS and YYNGEE. The CDR3 has 15 residues. The CDR3 region has the DNA TGTGCCAGCAGCACGACGGGAATCTCTGGAAACACCATATATTTT. This sequence encodes CASSTTGISGNTIYF. Full variable domain (outside the CDR3, taken from reference TRBV9 and TRBJ1-3): DSGVTQTPKHLITATGQRVTLRCSPRSGDLSVYWYQQSLDQGLQFLIQYYNGEERAKGNILERFSAQQFPDLHSELNLSSLELGDSALYFCASSTTGISGNTIYFGEGSWLTVV.

V gene TRBV9 combines with J gene TRBJ2-1; 9 bases are a match to TRBD2. Germline assignment: CDR1 SGDLS and CDR2 YYNGEE. V was pared by 5 bases and J by 4 bases, with 10 bases of the junction left unmatched. The CDR3 runs 16 residues. CDR3 in amino acids: CASSLLTSGPYNEQFF. The CDR3 DNA sequence: TGTGCCAGCAGTTTGTTGACTAGCGGACCGTACAATGAGCAGTTCTTC.

The chain is built from TRBV6-5 and TRBJ1-5; possibly TRBD1 for D (5 bases). The CDR3 spans 14 residues. Germline lookup yields CDR1 MNHEY and CDR2 SVGAGI. V lost 6 bases, J lost 2 bases, and 11 bases lay in between. In nucleotides, the CDR3 is TGTGCCAGCAGCCCCAGGGATGGCAATCAGCCCCAGCATTTT. Translating gives CASSPRDGNQPQHF.

This chain's CDR3 is CASSLDRGNSPLHF. In nucleotides, the CDR3 is TGTGCCAGCAGTTTAGACAGGGGTAATTCACCCCTCCACTTT. This rearrangement joins TRBV28 to TRBJ1-6; TRBD1 agrees at 8 bases. The V gene end was trimmed by 2 bases and the J gene end by 6 bases; junction bases not matched to a gene: 0. Germline CDR1 is MDHEN and CDR2 is SYDVKM. The CDR3 length is 14 residues.

V is TRBV11-2 and J is TRBJ1-1; D gene ambiguous. Germline CDR1 is SGHAT and CDR2 is FQNNGV. The V end was cut by 5 bases, the J end by 1 base, with 11 bases between. This CDR3 comprises 14 residues. CDR3 in amino acids: CASSTPFTNTEAFF. The CDR3 bases are TGTGCCAGCAGCACTCCCTTCACGAACACTGAAGCTTTCTTT.

The CDR3 DNA reads as TGTGCCAGTAGTCGGACAGGGGAGGCCACTGAAGCTTTCTTT. Its translation: CASSRTGEATEAFF. The rearrangement links TRBV19 to TRBJ1-1, with 9 bases aligning to TRBD1. V was clipped by 5 bases and J by 4 bases; unmatched bases: 5. The germline V gene has CDR1 LNHDA and CDR2 SQIVND (reference sequence). The CDR3 has 14 residues.

J is TRBJ2-1 and V is TRBV18; D gene uncertain. V lost 2 bases and J 7 bases, leaving 6 bases between the germline ends. Germline values: CDR1 KGHSH, CDR2 LQKENI. The CDR3 runs 12 residues. CDR3 sequence reads: CASSPVPNEQFF. In nucleotides, the CDR3 is TGTGCCAGCTCACCAGTCCCGAATGAGCAGTTCTTC.

The rearrangement links TRBV27 to TRBJ1-1, with a possible D match to TRBD1 (6 bases). The V gene's germline CDR1 is MNHEY and CDR2 SMNVEV (reference sequence). Trimming cost V 6 bases and J 3 bases, with 11 bases left between them. This CDR3 comprises 13 residues. The CDR3 DNA sequence: TGTGCCAGCAGCTACAGGGATGACACTGAAGCTTTCTTT. This sequence encodes CASSYRDDTEAFF.

The table lists this clone with a count of one. The chain uses TRBV4-1 and TRBJ2-7; 8 bases align to TRBD2. CDR1 is MGHRA, CDR2 YSYEKL, per germline. The CDR3 covers 14 residues. The ends lost 1 base at V and 3 bases at J; junction bases unmatched: 2. DNA of the CDR3: TGCGCCAGCAGCCAAGCGGGAGGGAGCTACGAGCAGTACTTC. This sequence encodes CASSQAGGSYEQYF.

The chain carries TRBV7-2 and TRBJ2-5; 11 positions agree with TRBD2. Germline assignment: CDR1 SGHTA and CDR2 FQGNSA. V gave up 5 bases and J gave up 4 bases; unmatched junction bases: 9. This CDR3 is 16 amino acids long. The DNA for the CDR3 is TGTGCCAGCAGCGGAAGACTAGCGGGATCGGGAGAGACCCAGTACTTC. As protein: CASSGRLAGSGETQYF.